This T cell receptor beta chain originates from a study of blood T cells in healthy people across ages. Study-level background: About one barcoded beta molecule was captured per two T cells (by template switching). Notes on the study in general: TCR beta diversity per million T cells fell roughly linearly with age. Comparison with aged donors showed that long-lived donors had more naive CD4+ cells and higher diversity.

About this clonotype: Its antigen remains unknown.

Then a second PCR, running roughly 7 to 12 cycles, was carried out with a sample-barcoded 5' primer and a J-beta primer mix. Each TCR beta cDNA got a 12-nucleotide random molecular identifier. TCRdb re-derived calls from the 5' RACE reads in MiXCR, one entry per CDR3 protein. The sample shows 1.5 million to 2 million distinct CDR3 sequences, roughly 52% of them seen only once. Germline lookup yields CDR1 MNHNS and CDR2 SASEGT. CDR3 size: 15 residues. The ends were cut back, 6 bases at V and 7 bases at J, with 19 bases in the middle. This receptor was identified in a woman in her forties in good health. The source material was blood. This chain links TRBV6-1 with TRBJ2-1; D is perhaps TRBD2 (7 bases). The CDR3 DNA reads as TGTGCCAGCAGGAAAGTTGGGGGGGGCATAAATGAGCAGTTCTTC. This translates into CASRKVGGGINEQFF.